The T cell receptor (beta chain) under discussion was sequenced for a study of regulatory T cells in long-lasting Graves disease. This clonotype was detected ten times or more. Its antigen is as yet unknown. Researchers made TCR beta libraries by using iRepertoire HTBI primers and running Arm-PCR on CDR3 regions. Original processing notes: Spanning all samples, the identified segments comprised approximately 60 TRBV and around 15 TRBJ. MiXCR was run by TCRdb on the multiplex PCR reads, yielding one entry per CDR3 protein. These V and J calls originate from TCRdb's pipeline instead of the authors' own analysis. The repertoire holds 400,000 to 600,000 distinct CDR3 sequences, with 20% to 25% as singletons. Noted time point: persistent/refractory GD, antithyroid drugs over 5 years with positive TRAb. The authors made the TCR library using RNA they extracted from PBMCs. Regarding the study as a whole: TCR diversity was lower in persistent Graves' patients than in newly diagnosed ones.

Trimming took 4 bases from V and 0 from J, leaving 13 bases between them. This CDR3 region has 16 residues. Germline V gene lookup returns CDR1 MDHEN and CDR2 SYDVKM. The sequenced sample was peripheral blood mononuclear cells (PBMCs), obtained when the disease was refractory, from a patient treated with antithyroid drugs. The V call is TRBV28, the J call TRBJ2-4; the D is unclear. The sequence came from a female donor with Graves disease. This CDR3 is CASSSPGLTAKNIQYF. The CDR3 DNA follows: TGTGCCAGCAGTTCCCCCGGGTTGACAGCCAAAAACATTCAGTACTTC.